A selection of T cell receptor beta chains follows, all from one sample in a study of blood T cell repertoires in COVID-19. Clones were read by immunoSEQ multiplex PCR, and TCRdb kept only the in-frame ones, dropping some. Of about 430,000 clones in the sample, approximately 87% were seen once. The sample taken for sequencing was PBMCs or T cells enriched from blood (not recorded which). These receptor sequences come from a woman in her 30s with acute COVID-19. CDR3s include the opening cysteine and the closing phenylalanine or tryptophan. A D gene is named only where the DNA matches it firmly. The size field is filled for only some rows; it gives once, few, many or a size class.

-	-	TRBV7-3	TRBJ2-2	CASSLGSGTGELFF	TGTGCCAGCAGCTTAGGATCAGGGACCGGGGAGCTGTTTTTT
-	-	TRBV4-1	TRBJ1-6	CASSQGMEGLPLHF	TGCGCCAGCAGCCAAGGTATGGAGGGGTTGCCCCTCCACTTT
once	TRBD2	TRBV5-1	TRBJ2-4	CASSLVVAGGLAKNIQYF	TGCGCCAGCAGCTTGGTAGTAGCGGGGGGGTTAGCCAAAAACATTCAGTACTTC
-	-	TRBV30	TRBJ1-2	CAWSISYGYTF	TGTGCCTGGAGTATATCTTATGGCTACACCTTC
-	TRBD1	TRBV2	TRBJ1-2	CASRSPGQGPNYGYTF	TGTGCCAGCAGATCACCGGGACAGGGCCCTAACTATGGCTACACCTTC
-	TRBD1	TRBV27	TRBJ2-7	CASSFTGGSYEQYF	TGTGCCAGCAGTTTTACAGGGGGGTCCTACGAGCAGTACTTC
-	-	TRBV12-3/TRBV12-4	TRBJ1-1	CASSYGSEAFF	TGTGCCAGCAGCTACGGTAGTGAAGCTTTCTTT
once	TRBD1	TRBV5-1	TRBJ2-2	CASSLAGTEPTGELFF	TGCGCCAGCAGCTTGGCTGGGACAGAACCCACCGGGGAGCTGTTTTTT
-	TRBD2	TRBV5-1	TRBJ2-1	CASSPRTSGGINEQFF	TGCGCCAGCAGCCCGCGGACTAGCGGGGGGATAAATGAGCAGTTCTTC
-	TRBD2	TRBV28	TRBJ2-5	CASSLPGLAEETQYF	TGTGCCAGCAGTTTACCGGGACTAGCGGAAGAGACCCAGTACTTC
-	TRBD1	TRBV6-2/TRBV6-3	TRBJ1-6	CASSYSEEQGNSPLHF	TGTGCCAGCAGTTACTCAGAGGAACAGGGGAATTCACCCCTCCACTTT
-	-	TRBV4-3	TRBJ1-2	CASSQDMTGDYGYTF	TGCGCCAGCAGCCAAGATATGACCGGGGACTATGGCTACACCTTC
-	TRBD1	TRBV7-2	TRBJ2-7	CASSTHRGPYEQYF	TGTGCCAGCAGCACGCACAGGGGACCCTACGAGCAGTACTTC
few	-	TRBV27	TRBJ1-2	CASSLSWEDGYTF	TGTGCCAGCAGTTTATCCTGGGAGGATGGCTACACCTTC
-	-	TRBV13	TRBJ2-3	CASSWLGARTDTQYF	TGTGCCAGCAGCTGGCTGGGGGCTCGCACAGATACGCAGTATTTT
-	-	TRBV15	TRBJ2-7	CATSRDTTSYEQYF	TGTGCCACCAGCAGGGACACAACGAGCTACGAGCAGTACTTC
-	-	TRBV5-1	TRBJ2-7	CASSLDGTSRYEQYF	TGCGCCAGCAGCTTGGATGGGACATCCCGCTACGAGCAGTACTTC
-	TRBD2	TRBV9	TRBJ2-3	CASSPGLATDTQYF	TGTGCCAGCAGCCCCGGACTAGCCACAGATACGCAGTATTTT
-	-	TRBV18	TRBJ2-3	CASSPGTSTDTQYF	TGTGCCAGCTCACCAGGGACTAGCACAGATACGCAGTATTTT
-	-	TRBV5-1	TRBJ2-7	CASSSPPAYEQYF	TGCGCCAGCAGCTCCCCCCCCGCCTACGAGCAGTACTTC
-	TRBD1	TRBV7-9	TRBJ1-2	CASSAEGQGVLYGYTF	TGTGCCAGCAGCGCAGAAGGACAGGGGGTTTTGTATGGCTACACCTTC
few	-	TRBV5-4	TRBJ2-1	CASSLALGTEQFF	TGTGCCAGCAGCTTGGCTCTAGGCACTGAGCAGTTCTTC
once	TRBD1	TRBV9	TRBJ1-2	CASSSTGGNYGYTF	TGTGCCAGCAGTTCAACAGGGGGTAACTATGGCTACACCTTC
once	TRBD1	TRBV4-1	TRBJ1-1	CASSQGDRLNTEAFF	TGCGCCAGCAGCCAAGGGGACAGGCTGAACACTGAAGCTTTCTTT
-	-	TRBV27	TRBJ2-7	CASSPLGGSLEQYF	TGTGCCAGCAGTCCCCTGGGGGGATCCCTGGAGCAGTACTTC
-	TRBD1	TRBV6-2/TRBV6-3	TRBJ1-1	CASSYRLGTGGTEAFF	TGTGCCAGCAGTTACCGACTCGGGACAGGGGGCACTGAAGCTTTCTTT
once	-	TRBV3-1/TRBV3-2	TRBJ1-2	CASSPRDRLNYGYTF	TGTGCCAGCAGCCCTCGCGACAGGCTTAACTATGGCTACACCTTC
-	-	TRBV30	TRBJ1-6	CAWSDPRPGMNSPLHF	TGTGCCTGGAGTGATCCCCGGCCAGGGATGAATTCACCCCTCCACTTT
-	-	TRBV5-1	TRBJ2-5	CASSLDRAETQYF	TGCGCCAGCAGCTTGGACAGGGCGGAGACCCAGTACTTC
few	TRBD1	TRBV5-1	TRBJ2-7	CASSPGQGVYEQYF	TGCGCCAGCAGCCCCGGACAGGGTGTATACGAGCAGTACTTC
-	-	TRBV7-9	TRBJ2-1	CASSLDMISYNEQFF	TGTGCCAGCAGCCTGGACATGATCTCCTACAATGAGCAGTTCTTC
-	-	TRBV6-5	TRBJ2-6	CASTSGAGVTLPLF	TGTGCCAGCACCTCTGGGGCAGGGGTGACTTTGCCACTTTTC
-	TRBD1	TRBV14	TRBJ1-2	CASSHGQAYGYTF	TGTGCCAGCAGCCATGGACAGGCCTATGGCTACACCTTC
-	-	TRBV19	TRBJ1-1	CASSIQARGTEAFF	TGTGCCAGTAGTATTCAGGCCCGGGGCACTGAAGCTTTCTTT
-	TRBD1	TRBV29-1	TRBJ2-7	CSVARDRATYEQYF	TGCAGCGTTGCTAGGGACAGGGCCACCTACGAGCAGTACTTC
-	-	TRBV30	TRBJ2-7	CAWDRFSYEQYF	TGTGCCTGGGACAGGTTCTCCTACGAGCAGTACTTC
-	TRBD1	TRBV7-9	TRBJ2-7	CASSLGPDREQYF	TGTGCCAGCAGCTTAGGCCCCGACAGGGAACAGTACTTC
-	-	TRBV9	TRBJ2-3	CASSVTGTDTQYF	TGTGCCAGCAGCGTGACAGGCACAGATACGCAGTATTTT
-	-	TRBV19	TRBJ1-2	CASSTRQEWSVGGYTF	TGTGCCAGTAGTACTCGACAGGAGTGGTCTGTAGGTGGCTACACCTTC
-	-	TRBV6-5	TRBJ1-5	CASSYGRGAEPQHF	TGTGCCAGCAGTTACGGGAGGGGCGCAGAGCCCCAGCATTTT
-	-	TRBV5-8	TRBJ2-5	CASSTDSQETQYF	TGTGCCAGCAGCACGGACAGCCAAGAGACCCAGTACTTC